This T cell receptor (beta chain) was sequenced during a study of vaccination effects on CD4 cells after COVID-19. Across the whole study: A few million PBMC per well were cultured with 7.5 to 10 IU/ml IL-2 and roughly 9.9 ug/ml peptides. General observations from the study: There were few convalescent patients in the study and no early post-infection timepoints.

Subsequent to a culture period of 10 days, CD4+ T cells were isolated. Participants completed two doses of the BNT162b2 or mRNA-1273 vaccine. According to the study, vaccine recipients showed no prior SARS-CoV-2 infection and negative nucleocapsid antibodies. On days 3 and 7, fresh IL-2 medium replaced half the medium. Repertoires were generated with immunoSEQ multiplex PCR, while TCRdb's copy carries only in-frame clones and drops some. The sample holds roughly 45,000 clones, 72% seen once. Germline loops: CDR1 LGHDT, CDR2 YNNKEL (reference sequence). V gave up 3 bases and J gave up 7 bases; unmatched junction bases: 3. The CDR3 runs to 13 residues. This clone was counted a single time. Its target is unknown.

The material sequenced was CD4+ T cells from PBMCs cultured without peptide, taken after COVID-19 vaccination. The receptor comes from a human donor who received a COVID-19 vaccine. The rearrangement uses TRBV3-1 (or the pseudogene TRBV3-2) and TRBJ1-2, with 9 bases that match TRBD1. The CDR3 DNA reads TGTGCCAGCAGCCAGACAGGGGGAGGTGGCTACACCTTC. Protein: CASSQTGGGGYTF.